These 24 T cell receptor beta chains were all obtained from the same sample, sequenced in a study of CD8+ T cells in alopecia areata listed by TCRdb under 2018. The time point label for this specimen denotes: baseline before oral tofacitinib. To prepare the library, the immunoSEQ multiplex PCR assay was applied. RNA was extracted from all samples and reverse transcribed into cDNA, which served as template for TCR sequencing. TCRdb obtained this table from immuneACCESS and retained in-frame rearrangements with V and J assigned. These tables miss some clones; where compared with another copy, unresolved V genes account for less than half of the shortfall, and the remainder is unexplained. Recorded for this sample are about 180,000 clones; approximately 70% of them occurred a single time. Roughly 10% of the sample belongs to the ten largest clones. The material sequenced was CD8+ T cells sorted from blood, taken at week 0. The receptors come from a human donor with alopecia areata.

This clone was detected once. The V call is TRBV29-1, the J call TRBJ1-1; the D is unclear. In germline, CDR1 is SQVTM, CDR2 ANQGSEA. V shed 5 bases and J shed 1 base, with 5 bases lying between them. The CDR3 spans 11 residues. The CDR3 coding sequence is TGCAGCGTTAGTGGGAACACTGAAGCTTTCTTT. Its translation: CSVSGNTEAFF.

This clone appeared a few times. The rearrangement joins TRBV29-1 to TRBJ2-6; D gene unclear. Germline CDR1 is SQVTM and CDR2 is ANQGSEA. This CDR3 is 14 amino acids long. The V end was cut by 3 bases, the J end by 4 bases, with 10 bases between. DNA for the CDR3: TGCAGCGTTGACACTGCGGAAGGGGCCAACGTCCTGACTTTC. Its protein product is CSVDTAEGANVLTF.

The chain couples TRBV30 to TRBJ1-5; the D gene is possibly TRBD1 (5 bases). Germline V CDR1 and CDR2: GTSNPN, SVGIG (reference sequence). The CDR3 runs 14 residues. V was trimmed by 2 bases and J by 2 bases, leaving 10 bases between them. CDR3 loop: CAWSRGQGNQPQHF. The CDR3 bases are TGTGCCTGGAGTAGGGGCCAAGGCAATCAGCCCCAGCATTTT.

The DNA of the CDR3 is TGTGCCAGCAGCGTTTGGGACAGGTGGTTCACAGATACGCAGTATTTT. Translation gives CASSVWDRWFTDTQYF. The J gene is TRBJ2-3, the V gene TRBV9; 8 bases match TRBD1. This CDR3 is built from 16 residues. The germline gives CDR1 SGDLS, CDR2 YYNGEE. Unmatched junction bases numbered 7, after V lost 2 bases and J lost 2 bases.

This clone was observed a few times. The chain employs TRBV29-1 and TRBJ2-3, with D perhaps TRBD1 (6 bases). This CDR3 comprises 14 residues. Germline V lookup: CDR1 SQVTM, CDR2 ANQGSEA. V was trimmed by 4 bases and J by 5 bases, leaving 16 bases between them. The DNA of the CDR3 is TGCAGCGTTGGGACAGACCCCTCGGTAGATACGCAGTATTTT. Its translation is CSVGTDPSVDTQYF.

The V call is TRBV6-5, the J call TRBJ2-5, with a tentative D call TRBD1 (6 bases). The CDR3 spans 15 residues. The V gene lost 5 bases and the J gene lost 7 bases, with 20 bases spanning the gap. CDR1 and CDR2 from the germline V gene are MNHEY and SVGAGI. CDR3 region: CASSTGKKGVATQYF. For the CDR3, the DNA is TGTGCCAGCAGTACCGGGAAAAAGGGGGTGGCGACCCAGTACTTC.

The chain joins TRBV7-9 to TRBJ2-5; 11 bases map to TRBD1. Germline CDR1 SEHNR, CDR2 FQNEAQ (reference sequence). V lost 1 base and J lost 3; bases outside the gene matches: 7. The CDR3 totals 17 residues. The CDR3 loop reads CASSLGWRTGGKETQYF. CDR3 nucleotides: TGTGCCAGCAGCTTAGGCTGGAGGACAGGGGGCAAAGAGACCCAGTACTTC.

V usage is TRBV6-6 and J usage is TRBJ1-2, with 8 bases identical to TRBD1. Germline values: CDR1 MNHNY, CDR2 SVGAGI (reference sequence). V lost 2 bases to trimming and J lost 3 bases; unmatched junction nucleotides: 8. This CDR3 region has 16 residues. Here the CDR3 reads CASSYTRQGADYGYTF. In DNA, the CDR3 is TGTGCCAGCAGTTACACCCGGCAGGGGGCTGACTATGGCTACACCTTC.

The chain is built from TRBV6-5 and TRBJ1-5; TRBD1 matches 11 bases. This CDR3 has 14 amino acids. The J segment lost 6 bases and the V segment lost 6 bases, leaving 4 bases of the junction unmatched. The germline V gene has CDR1 MNHEY and CDR2 SVGAGI. The CDR3 is CASSTGQGAQPQHF. The DNA of the CDR3 is TGTGCCAGCAGCACAGGACAGGGGGCTCAGCCCCAGCATTTT.

V gene TRBV15 combines with J gene TRBJ2-3; 8 bases are shared with TRBD2. The germline gives CDR1 LNHNV, CDR2 YYDKDF (reference sequence). V was clipped by 3 bases and J by 1 base; unmatched bases: 3. The CDR3 totals 15 residues. CDR3 nucleotides: TGTGCCACCAGCAGCACTAGCGGTCGCACAGATACGCAGTATTTT. Translated, it gives CATSSTSGRTDTQYF.

This clone was observed once. V is TRBV12-5 and J is TRBJ1-6; the D is unclear. The length of the CDR3 is 11 residues. Germline assignment: CDR1 LGHNT and CDR2 FRNRAP. Trimming took 5 bases from V and 7 from J, leaving 3 bases between them. Here the CDR3 reads CASGPNSPLHF. The CDR3 coding sequence is TGTGCTAGTGGTCCCAATTCACCCCTCCACTTT. The full variable domain, in which reference TRBV12-5 and TRBJ1-6 provide the parts outside the CDR3, is DARVTQTPRHKVTEMGQEVTMRCQPILGHNTVFWYRQTMMQGLELLAYFRNRAPLDDSGMPKDRFSAEMPDATLATLKIQPSEPRDSAVYFCASGPNSPLHFGNGTRLTVT.

The CDR3 DNA is TGCAGCGTTGTCGGCAGGGACGAAAAACTGTTTTTT. This sequence encodes CSVVGRDEKLFF. The chain carries TRBV29-1 and TRBJ1-4; tentatively, D is TRBD1 (5 bases). The V gene lost 4 bases and the J gene lost 8 bases, with 11 bases spanning the gap. CDR1 and CDR2 from the germline V gene are SQVTM and ANQGSEA. The CDR3 is made up of 12 amino acids.

The chain employs TRBV7-8 and TRBJ1-5; no clear D gene. Per germline, CDR1 SGHVS and CDR2 FQNEAQ. V lost 0 bases and J lost 3, with 3 bases in between. The CDR3 contains 13 residues. The CDR3 protein is CASSLAVNQPQHF. CDR3 DNA: TGTGCCAGCAGCTTAGCGGTCAATCAGCCCCAGCATTTT.

Here the CDR3 reads CASRTGGENYGYTF. CDR3 nucleotides: TGCGCCAGCAGGACAGGGGGCGAAAACTATGGCTACACCTTC. The chain uses TRBV4-1 and TRBJ1-2, with 10 bases that match TRBD1. There are 14 residues in the CDR3. Germline V CDR1 and CDR2: MGHRA, YSYEKL. V lost 6 bases and J lost 2; bases outside the gene matches: 3.

V usage is TRBV27 and J usage is TRBJ1-5; the D gene is possibly TRBD1 (6 bases). The germline V gene has CDR1 MNHEY and CDR2 SMNVEV (reference sequence). This CDR3 is 14 amino acids long. Trimming removed 1 base from V and 4 bases from J, with 8 bases in between. DNA of the CDR3: TGTGCCAGCAGTTTATATAGGGGGAATCAGCCCCAGCATTTT. Translated: CASSLYRGNQPQHF.

V usage is TRBV2 and J usage is TRBJ1-5, with 8 bases identical to TRBD1. After removal of 5 bases from V and 4 bases from J, the junction contained 13 bases not matched to a gene. This CDR3 region has 17 residues. The germline CDR1 and CDR2 sequences are SNHLY and FYNNEI. DNA for the CDR3: TGTGCCAGCAGTAAAATGATAGGGCAGGGGGCAAATCAGCCCCAGCATTTT. It translates to CASSKMIGQGANQPQHF.

This clone was observed a handful of times. The chain couples TRBV10-3 to TRBJ2-5; D gene ambiguous. The germline V gene has CDR1 ENHRY and CDR2 SYGVKD. The CDR3 sequence is 12 residues long. V was cut by 8 bases and J by 4 bases, with 11 bases left in between. CDR3 bases: TGTGCCATCTCTCGTCAGCGAGAGACCCAGTACTTC. This translates into CAISRQRETQYF.

The genes are TRBV27 and TRBJ1-5, with TRBD1 matching over 8 bases. CDR3 length: 15 amino acids. V lost 5 bases to trimming and J lost 5 bases; unmatched junction nucleotides: 8. CDR1 MNHEY and CDR2 SMNVEV come from the germline V gene (reference sequence). The CDR3 loop reads CASSSRGRVDQPQHF. CDR3 coding DNA: TGTGCCAGCAGTAGCAGGGGGCGTGTGGATCAGCCCCAGCATTTT.

The chain's CDR3 is CASSLIYRDRGYEQYF. The CDR3 DNA follows: TGTGCCAGCAGTTTAATCTACCGGGACAGGGGCTACGAGCAGTACTTC. This chain uses TRBV27 with TRBJ2-7, with TRBD1 identical over 10 bases. The CDR3 length is 16 residues. J was trimmed by 3 bases and V by 2 bases; bases with no gene match: 7. The germline V gene has CDR1 MNHEY and CDR2 SMNVEV (reference sequence).

The chain employs TRBV5-6 and TRBJ2-1; 9 bases are shared with TRBD2. The CDR3 contains 14 residues. Per the germline V gene, CDR1 is SGHDT and CDR2 is YYEEEE. V lost 0 bases to trimming and J lost 5 bases; unmatched junction nucleotides: 0. CDR3 nucleotides: TGTGCCAGCAGCTTGGGACTAGCGGACAATGAGCAGTTCTTC. Translating gives CASSLGLADNEQFF.

The chain combines TRBV15 with TRBJ1-4; D is unclear. The V end was cut by 0 bases, the J end by 8 bases, with 4 bases between. The CDR3 runs 12 residues. CDR1 and CDR2 (germline): LNHNV, YYDKDF (reference sequence). In nucleotides, the CDR3 is TGTGCCACCAGCAGAGAGGGGGAAAAACTGTTTTTT. This encodes CATSREGEKLFF.

V is TRBV7-9 and J is TRBJ2-7; D is possibly TRBD1 (5 bases). Germline V gives CDR1 SEHNR, CDR2 FQNEAQ (reference sequence). The CDR3 consists of 19 residues. Trimming removed 5 bases at V and 0 bases at J, with 26 bases between. The CDR3 DNA is TGTGCCAGCAGCAGTTATCAGGGAACCCACCTGAGGCGCTCCTACGAGCAGTACTTC. Translated: CASSSYQGTHLRRSYEQYF.

The CDR3 region has the DNA TGTGCCAGCAGTTTAACTGTTGGTGGAGATACGCAGTATTTT. Translating gives CASSLTVGGDTQYF. The chain couples TRBV27 to TRBJ2-3; D call uncertain. CDR1 MNHEY and CDR2 SMNVEV come from the germline V gene (reference sequence). Trimming left V 2 bases short and J 5 bases short, with 11 bases between. This CDR3 has 14 residues.

The V and J genes are TRBV6-5 and TRBJ2-3, with unresolved D. Germline loops: CDR1 MNHEY, CDR2 SVGAGI. The CDR3 is 14 amino acids. The V end was cut by 9 bases, the J end by 0 bases, with 13 bases between. For the CDR3, the DNA is TGTGCCAGGTCTATCTGCCGTAGCACAGATACGCAGTATTTT. Amino acid sequence: CARSICRSTDTQYF.